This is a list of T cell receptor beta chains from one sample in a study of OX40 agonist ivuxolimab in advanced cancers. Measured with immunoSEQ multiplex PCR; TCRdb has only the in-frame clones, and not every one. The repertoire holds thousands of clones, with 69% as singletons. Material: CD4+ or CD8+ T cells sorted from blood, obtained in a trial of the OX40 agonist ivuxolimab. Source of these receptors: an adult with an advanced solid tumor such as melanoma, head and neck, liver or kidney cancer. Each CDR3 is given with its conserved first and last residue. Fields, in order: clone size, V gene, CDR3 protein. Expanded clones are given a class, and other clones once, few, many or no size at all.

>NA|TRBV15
CATSSTNVDRAYEQYF
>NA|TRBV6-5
CASRQGNYGYTF
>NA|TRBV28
CASRVRQGGNSPLHF
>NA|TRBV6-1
CASSEARGGTDTQYF
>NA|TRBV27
CASSTGAGVQETQYF
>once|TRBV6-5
CASSYSRGTGAGEQYF
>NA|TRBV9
CASSAGQGGTYNEQFF
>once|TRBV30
CAWNGAGGQVDTQYF
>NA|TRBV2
CASSNRDTPTNEKLFF
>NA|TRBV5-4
CASSLDTSYEQYF
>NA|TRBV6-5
CASSSNSVYNEQFF
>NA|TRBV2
CASSGGGTGNEQFF
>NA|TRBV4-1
CASSQEAGPQHF
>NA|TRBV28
CASSFSAAADTQYF
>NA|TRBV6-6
CASNPSNYEQYF
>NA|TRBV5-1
CASSLRTTGIGTEAFF
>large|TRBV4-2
CASSQDGTAAYNEQFF
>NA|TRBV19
CASSIRDDGNTIYF
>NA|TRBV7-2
CASSEPGGLTSETQYF
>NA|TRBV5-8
CASSPQGVSDTQYF
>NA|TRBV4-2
CASSQEASGSDEQFF
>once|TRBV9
CASSVGSYNSPLHF
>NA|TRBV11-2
CASSPTQANYGYTF
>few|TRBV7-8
CASSLGVGPLAEAFF
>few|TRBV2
CASSDDFRSTDTQYF